Below are 8 T cell receptor beta chains sequenced from a single sample in a study of T cell clonality in common variable immunodeficiency. Clones were sequenced by immunoSEQ multiplex PCR, and TCRdb holds only the in-frame ones, with some missing. The sample contains some 45,000 clones, none occurring once; over 2% lies in the top ten. Sequencing was done on a sample of peripheral blood mononuclear cells. Receptors were obtained from a person aged 18 to 75 in good health.

The table lists this clone with many counts. From the germline J gene comes the end of the CDR3, since the read stops 3 residues before it. The chain recombines TRBV7-9 with TRBJ2-7, with D unclear. Germline V gene data show CDR1 as SEHNR and CDR2 as FQNEAQ (reference sequence). CDR3 length: 13 residues. Between the trimmed V and J ends, which lost 0 bases and 3 bases, there was a span of 6 bases. The covered CDR3 bases are TGTGCCAGCAGCTTAGCAGACTTCTACGAG. Protein sequence: CASSLADFYE. The full CDR3 reads CASSLADFYEQYF. Supplemented by reference TRBV7-9 and TRBJ2-7, the full variable domain reads DTGVSQNPRHKITKRGQNVTFRCDPISEHNRLYWYRQTLGQGPEFLTYFQNEAQLEKSRLLSDRFSAERPKGSFSTLEIQRTEQGDSAMYLCASSLADFYEQYFGPGTRLTVT.

This clone was seen many times. The read terminates 3 residues ahead of where the CDR3 ends, so the germline J gene completes it. The chain recombines TRBV2 with TRBJ1-4, with 7 bases lining up with TRBD1. Germline assignment: CDR1 SNHLY and CDR2 FYNNEI. The junction had 8 bases not matched to a gene; V was cut back by 11 bases and J by 2 bases. The CDR3 is made up of 14 amino acids. The CDR3 sequence: CAARGGSTNEKLFF. The CDR3 bases that were read are TGTGCCGCACGAGGGGGCTCGACTAATGAAAAA.

This clone was detected many times. The sequenced fragment ends 3 residues before the CDR3 boundary, so the rest is inferred from the germline J gene. V is TRBV19 and J is TRBJ1-1; the match to TRBD1 covers 10 bases. There are 12 residues in the CDR3. Germline V CDR1 and CDR2: LNHDA, SQIVND (reference sequence). The CDR3 DNA, read in part, is TGTGCCAGTAGCACCTTGACAGGGGGC. Translated, it gives CASSTLTGG. In full, the CDR3 reads CASSTLTGGAFF.

This clone has at least ten counts. Read sequence stops 3 residues before the CDR3 end, and the germline J gene provides the missing end. The chain combines TRBV7-9 with TRBJ1-6; the D is unclear. The CDR3 spans 12 residues. Trimming took off 5 bases at V and 7 bases at J, with 6 bases between the two ends. Germline values: CDR1 SEHNR, CDR2 FQNEAQ (reference sequence). CDR3 loop: CASSHSNSPLHF. The part of the CDR3 DNA that was read is TGTGCCAGCAGCCACTCCAATTCACCC. Combining the CDR3 with reference TRBV7-9 and TRBJ1-6 gives the whole variable domain DTGVSQNPRHKITKRGQNVTFRCDPISEHNRLYWYRQTLGQGPEFLTYFQNEAQLEKSRLLSDRFSAERPKGSFSTLEIQRTEQGDSAMYLCASSHSNSPLHFGNGTRLTVT.

In its sample, this clone was seen many times. The CDR3 sequence: CASSLRGRLEVGGYTF. CDR3 DNA (partial): TGTGCCAGCAGCCTCAGGGGGCGCTTAGAAGTTGGTGGC. The V and J genes are TRBV6-2 or TRBV6-3 and TRBJ1-2; 8 bases align to TRBD1. Read data end 3 residues before the CDR3 end; the end is taken from the germline J gene. Germline lookup yields CDR1 MNHEY and CDR2 SVGEGT. The CDR3 covers 16 residues. The V gene end was trimmed by 6 bases and the J gene end by 7 bases; junction bases not matched to a gene: 16.

Ten or more counts support this clone. The CDR3 end lies 3 residues beyond the end of the read and is filled in from the germline J gene. The chain is built from TRBV5-4 and TRBJ1-2; D not resolved. V dropped 4 bases and J dropped 7 bases, with 14 bases sitting between them. The CDR3 covers 13 residues. From germline, CDR1 is SGHNT and CDR2 YYREEE (reference sequence). CDR3 DNA, as far as it was read: TGTGCCAGCAGCATAGACCCTTCGGGTGGC. Amino acids: CASSIDPSGG. The full CDR3 protein reads CASSIDPSGGYTF.

This clone was observed many times. The read falls 3 residues short of the CDR3 end, and the missing part is taken from the germline J gene. J is TRBJ2-5 and V is TRBV5-4; the match to TRBD2 covers 8 bases. The V gene end was trimmed by 7 bases and the J gene end by 5 bases; junction bases not matched to a gene: 1. Looked up from germline, CDR1 is SGHNT and CDR2 is YYREEE (reference sequence). The CDR3 length is 11 residues. The CDR3 bases that were read are TGTGCCAGCCGGGGGGGGGAGACC. Its protein product is CASRGGET. The whole CDR3 reads CASRGGETQYF. Drawing the rest from reference TRBV5-4 and TRBJ2-5, the complete variable domain is ETGVTQSPTHLIKTRGQQVTLRCSSQSGHNTVSWYQQALGQGPQFIFQYYREEENGRGNFPPRFSGLQFPNYSSELNVNALELDDSALYLCASRGGETQYFGPGTRLLVL.

This clone has at least ten counts. The missing CDR3 end, 3 residues past where the read stops, is filled in from the germline J gene. The chain carries TRBV29-1 and TRBJ2-1, with TRBD1 identical over 11 bases. CDR1 and CDR2 (germline): SQVTM, ANQGSEA. Trimming cost V 7 bases and J 4 bases; bases outside gene matches: 15. The CDR3 is 17 residues long. The CDR3 DNA, read in part, is TGCAGCGCAGGACAGGGGGCGAGTCCTTGGACTTACAATGAG. It yields the protein CSAGQGASPWTYNE. Given in full, the CDR3 is CSAGQGASPWTYNEQFF.